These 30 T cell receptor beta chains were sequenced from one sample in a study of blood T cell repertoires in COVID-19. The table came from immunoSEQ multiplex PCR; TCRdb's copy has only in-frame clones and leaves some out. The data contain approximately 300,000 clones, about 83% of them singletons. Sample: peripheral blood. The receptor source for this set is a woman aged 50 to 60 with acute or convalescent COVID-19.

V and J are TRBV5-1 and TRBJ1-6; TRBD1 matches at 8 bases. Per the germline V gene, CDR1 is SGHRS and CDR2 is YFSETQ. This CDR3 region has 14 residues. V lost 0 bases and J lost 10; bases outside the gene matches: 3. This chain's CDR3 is CASSLGQGRSPLHF. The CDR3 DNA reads TGCGCCAGCAGCTTGGGACAGGGGAGGTCACCCCTCCACTTT.

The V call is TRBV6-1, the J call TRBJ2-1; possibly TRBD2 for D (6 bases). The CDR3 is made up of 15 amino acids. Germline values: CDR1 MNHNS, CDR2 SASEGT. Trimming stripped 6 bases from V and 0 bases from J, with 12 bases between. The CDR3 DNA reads TGTGCCAGCAGCAAGCGGGCAAGCTCCTACAATGAGCAGTTCTTC. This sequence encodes CASSKRASSYNEQFF.

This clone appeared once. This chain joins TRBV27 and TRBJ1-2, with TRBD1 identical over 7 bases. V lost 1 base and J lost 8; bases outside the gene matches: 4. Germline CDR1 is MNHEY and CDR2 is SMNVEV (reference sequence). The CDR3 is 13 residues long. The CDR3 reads CASSLLGGEGYTF. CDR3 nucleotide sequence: TGTGCCAGCAGTTTATTAGGGGGCGAAGGCTACACCTTC.

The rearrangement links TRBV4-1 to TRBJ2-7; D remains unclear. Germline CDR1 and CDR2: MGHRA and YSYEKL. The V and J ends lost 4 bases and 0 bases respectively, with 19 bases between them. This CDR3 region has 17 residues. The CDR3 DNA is TGCGCCAGCAGCCGTATACCGGCAGCAACGGGCTCCTACGAGCAGTACTTC. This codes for CASSRIPAATGSYEQYF.

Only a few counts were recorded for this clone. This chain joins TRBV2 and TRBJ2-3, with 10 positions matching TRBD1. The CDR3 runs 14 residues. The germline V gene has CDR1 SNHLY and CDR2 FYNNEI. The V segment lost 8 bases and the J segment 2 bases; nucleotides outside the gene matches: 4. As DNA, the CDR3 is TGTGCCAGCGGGGGACAGGGGATCACAGATACGCAGTATTTT. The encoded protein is CASGGQGITDTQYF.

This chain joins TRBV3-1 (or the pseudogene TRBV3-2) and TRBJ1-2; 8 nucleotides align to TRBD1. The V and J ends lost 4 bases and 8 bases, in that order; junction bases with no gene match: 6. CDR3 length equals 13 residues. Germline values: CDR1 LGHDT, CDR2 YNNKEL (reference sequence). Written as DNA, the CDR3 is TGTGCCAGCAGCCCTCGGACAGGGCGAGGCTACACCTTC. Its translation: CASSPRTGRGYTF.

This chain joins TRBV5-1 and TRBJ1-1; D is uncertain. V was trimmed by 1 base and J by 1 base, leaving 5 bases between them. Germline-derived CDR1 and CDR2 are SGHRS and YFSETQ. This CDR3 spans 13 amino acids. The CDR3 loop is CASSLQWNTEAFF. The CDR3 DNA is TGCGCCAGCAGCTTGCAGTGGAACACTGAAGCTTTCTTT.

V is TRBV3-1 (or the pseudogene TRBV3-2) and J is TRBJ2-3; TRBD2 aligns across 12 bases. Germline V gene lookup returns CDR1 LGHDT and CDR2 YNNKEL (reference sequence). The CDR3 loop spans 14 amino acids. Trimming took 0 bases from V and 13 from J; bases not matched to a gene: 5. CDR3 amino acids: CASSQDTGLAGKYF. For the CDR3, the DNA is TGTGCCAGCAGCCAAGATACCGGACTAGCGGGGAAGTATTTT.

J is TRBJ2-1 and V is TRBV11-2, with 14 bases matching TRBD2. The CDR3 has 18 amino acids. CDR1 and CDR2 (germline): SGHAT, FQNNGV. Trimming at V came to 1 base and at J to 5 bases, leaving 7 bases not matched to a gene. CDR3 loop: CASSLAGTSGRDNNEQFF. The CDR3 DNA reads TGTGCCAGCAGCTTAGCTGGGACTAGCGGGAGAGACAACAATGAGCAGTTCTTC.

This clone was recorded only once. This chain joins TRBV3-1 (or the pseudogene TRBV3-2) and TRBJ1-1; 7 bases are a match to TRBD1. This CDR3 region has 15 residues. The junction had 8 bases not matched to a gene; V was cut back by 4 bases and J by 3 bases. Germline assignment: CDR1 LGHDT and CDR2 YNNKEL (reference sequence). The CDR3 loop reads CASSLSTGWHTEAFF. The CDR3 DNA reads TGTGCCAGCAGCCTATCGACAGGGTGGCACACTGAAGCTTTCTTT.

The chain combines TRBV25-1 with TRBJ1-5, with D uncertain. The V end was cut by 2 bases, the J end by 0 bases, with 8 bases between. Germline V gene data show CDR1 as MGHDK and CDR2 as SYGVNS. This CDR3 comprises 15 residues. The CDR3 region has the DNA TGTGCCAGCAGTGAAGACTTCCTTAGCAATCAGCCCCAGCATTTT. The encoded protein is CASSEDFLSNQPQHF.

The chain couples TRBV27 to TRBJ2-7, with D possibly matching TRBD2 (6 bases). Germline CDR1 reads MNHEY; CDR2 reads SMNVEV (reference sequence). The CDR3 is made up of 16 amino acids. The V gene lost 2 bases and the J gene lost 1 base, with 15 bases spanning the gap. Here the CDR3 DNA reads TGTGCCAGCAGTTTAGAGGCGGGAACGGGTTCCTACGAGCAGTACTTC. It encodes CASSLEAGTGSYEQYF.

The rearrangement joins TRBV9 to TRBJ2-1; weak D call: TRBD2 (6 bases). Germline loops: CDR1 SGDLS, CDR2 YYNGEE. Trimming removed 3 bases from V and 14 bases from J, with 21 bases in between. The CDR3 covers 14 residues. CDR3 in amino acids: CASSAPPTNGSKFF. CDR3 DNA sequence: TGTGCCAGCAGCGCCCCACCTACTAACGGGAGCAAGTTCTTC.

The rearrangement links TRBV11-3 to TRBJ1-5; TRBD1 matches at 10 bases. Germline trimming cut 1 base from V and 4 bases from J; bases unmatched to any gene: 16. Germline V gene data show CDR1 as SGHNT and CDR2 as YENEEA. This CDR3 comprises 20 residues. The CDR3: CASSLARTGGADIRNQPQHF. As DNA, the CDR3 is TGTGCCAGCAGCTTAGCCCGGACAGGGGGGGCCGACATTCGTAATCAGCCCCAGCATTTT. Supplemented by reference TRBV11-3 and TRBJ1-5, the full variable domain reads EAGVVQSPRYKIIEKKQPVAFWCNPISGHNTLYWYLQNLGQGPELLIRYENEEAVDDSQLPKDRFSAERLKGVDSTLKIQPAELGDSAVYLCASSLARTGGADIRNQPQHFGDGTRLSIL.

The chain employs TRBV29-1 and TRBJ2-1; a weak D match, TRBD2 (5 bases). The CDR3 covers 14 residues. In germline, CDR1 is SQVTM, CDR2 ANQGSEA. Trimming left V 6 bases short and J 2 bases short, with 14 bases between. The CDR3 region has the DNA TGCAGCGTCAGTGGGAGAGGCACCTACAATGAGCAGTTCTTC. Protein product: CSVSGRGTYNEQFF.

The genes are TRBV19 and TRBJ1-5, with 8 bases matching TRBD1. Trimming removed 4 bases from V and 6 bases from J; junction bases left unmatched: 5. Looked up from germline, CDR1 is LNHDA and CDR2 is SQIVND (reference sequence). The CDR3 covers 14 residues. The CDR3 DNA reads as TGTGCCAGTAGTACCTGGACAGGGTTTCAGCCCCAGCATTTT. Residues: CASSTWTGFQPQHF.

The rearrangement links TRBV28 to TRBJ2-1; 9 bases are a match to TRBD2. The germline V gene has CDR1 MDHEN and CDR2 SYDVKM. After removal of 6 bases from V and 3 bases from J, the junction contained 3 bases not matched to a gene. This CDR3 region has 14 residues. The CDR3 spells CASSPTSGYNEQFF. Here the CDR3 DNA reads TGTGCCAGCAGCCCGACTAGCGGCTACAATGAGCAGTTCTTC.

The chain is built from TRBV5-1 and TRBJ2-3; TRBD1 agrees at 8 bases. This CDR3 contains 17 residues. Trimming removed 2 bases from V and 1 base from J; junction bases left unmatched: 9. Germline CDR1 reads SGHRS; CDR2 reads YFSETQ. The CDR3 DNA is TGCGCCAGCAGCTTAGTAGGTCAGGGGGCAGGCACAGATACGCAGTATTTT. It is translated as CASSLVGQGAGTDTQYF.

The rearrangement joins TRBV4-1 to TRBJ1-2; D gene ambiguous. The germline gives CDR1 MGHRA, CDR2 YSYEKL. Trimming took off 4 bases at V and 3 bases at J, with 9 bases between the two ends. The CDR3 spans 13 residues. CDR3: CASSLSRDYGYTF. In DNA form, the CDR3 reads TGCGCCAGCAGCCTCTCTCGGGACTATGGCTACACCTTC.

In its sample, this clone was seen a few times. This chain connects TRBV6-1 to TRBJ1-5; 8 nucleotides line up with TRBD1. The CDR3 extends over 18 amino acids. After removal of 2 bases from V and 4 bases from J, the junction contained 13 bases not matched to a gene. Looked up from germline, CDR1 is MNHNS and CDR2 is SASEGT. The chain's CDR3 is CASSERDRSAGSNQPQHF. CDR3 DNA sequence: TGTGCCAGCAGTGAACGGGACAGGTCAGCGGGATCAAATCAGCCCCAGCATTTT.

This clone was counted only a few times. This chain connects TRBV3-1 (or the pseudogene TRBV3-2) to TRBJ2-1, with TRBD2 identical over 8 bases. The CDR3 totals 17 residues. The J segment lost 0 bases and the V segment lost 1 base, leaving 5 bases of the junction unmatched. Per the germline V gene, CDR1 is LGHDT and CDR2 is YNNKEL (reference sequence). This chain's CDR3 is CASSQGQRESSYNEQFF. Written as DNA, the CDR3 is TGTGCCAGCAGCCAAGGCCAGCGGGAGAGCTCCTACAATGAGCAGTTCTTC.

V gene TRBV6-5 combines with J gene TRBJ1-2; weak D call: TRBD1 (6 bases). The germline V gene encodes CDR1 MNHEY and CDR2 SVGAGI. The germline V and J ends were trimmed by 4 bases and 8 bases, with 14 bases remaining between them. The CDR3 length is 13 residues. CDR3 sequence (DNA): TGTGCCAGCAGTTGGGACACACAGTCCGGCTACACCTTC. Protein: CASSWDTQSGYTF.

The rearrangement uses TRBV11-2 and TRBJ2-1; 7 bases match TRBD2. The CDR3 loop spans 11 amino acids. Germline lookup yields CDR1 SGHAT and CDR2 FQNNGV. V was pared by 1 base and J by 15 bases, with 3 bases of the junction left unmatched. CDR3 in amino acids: CASSLGGSRFF. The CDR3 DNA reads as TGTGCCAGCAGCTTAGGCGGGAGTCGGTTCTTC.

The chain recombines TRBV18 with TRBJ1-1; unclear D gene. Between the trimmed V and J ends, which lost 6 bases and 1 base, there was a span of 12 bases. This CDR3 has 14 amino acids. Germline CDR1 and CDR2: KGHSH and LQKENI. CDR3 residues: CASSLPGGNTEAFF. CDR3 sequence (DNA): TGTGCCAGCTCCCTCCCGGGAGGGAACACTGAAGCTTTCTTT.

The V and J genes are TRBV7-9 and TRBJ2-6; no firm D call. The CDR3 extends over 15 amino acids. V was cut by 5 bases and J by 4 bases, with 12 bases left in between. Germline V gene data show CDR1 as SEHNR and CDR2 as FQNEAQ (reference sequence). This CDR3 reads CASSPIGGGANVLTF. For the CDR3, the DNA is TGTGCCAGCAGCCCGATTGGCGGAGGGGCCAACGTCCTGACTTTC.

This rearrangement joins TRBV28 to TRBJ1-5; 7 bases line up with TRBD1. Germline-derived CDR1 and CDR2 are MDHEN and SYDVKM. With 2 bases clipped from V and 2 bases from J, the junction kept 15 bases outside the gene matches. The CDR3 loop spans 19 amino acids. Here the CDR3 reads CASSLVVGTVLYGNQPQHF. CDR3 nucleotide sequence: TGTGCCAGCAGTTTAGTTGTCGGGACAGTCCTATATGGCAATCAGCCCCAGCATTTT.

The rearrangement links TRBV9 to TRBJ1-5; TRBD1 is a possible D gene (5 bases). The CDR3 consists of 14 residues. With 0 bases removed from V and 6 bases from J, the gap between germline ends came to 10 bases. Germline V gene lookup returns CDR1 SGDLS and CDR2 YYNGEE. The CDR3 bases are TGTGCCAGCAGCGTAGATCAGGGAGGTCAGCCCCAGCATTTT. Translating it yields CASSVDQGGQPQHF.

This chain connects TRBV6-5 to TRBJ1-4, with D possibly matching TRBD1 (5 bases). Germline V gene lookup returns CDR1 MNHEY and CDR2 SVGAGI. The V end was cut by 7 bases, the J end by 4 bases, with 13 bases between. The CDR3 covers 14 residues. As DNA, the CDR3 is TGTGCCAGCAAGCCGGGACTGAGTAATGAAAAACTGTTTTTT. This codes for CASKPGLSNEKLFF.

CDR3 nucleotides: TGTGCCAGCAGCTTCATACAGGGCGGCGAGCAGTTCTTC. This encodes CASSFIQGGEQFF. The gene calls are TRBV11-3 and TRBJ2-1; D is possibly TRBD1 (6 bases). Germline CDR1 reads SGHNT; CDR2 reads YENEEA. The ends were cut back, 3 bases at V and 10 bases at J, with 13 bases in the middle. CDR3 length: 13 amino acids. The entire variable domain, with the rest obtained from reference TRBV11-3 and TRBJ2-1, is as follows: EAGVVQSPRYKIIEKKQPVAFWCNPISGHNTLYWYLQNLGQGPELLIRYENEEAVDDSQLPKDRFSAERLKGVDSTLKIQPAELGDSAVYLCASSFIQGGEQFFGPGTRLTVL.

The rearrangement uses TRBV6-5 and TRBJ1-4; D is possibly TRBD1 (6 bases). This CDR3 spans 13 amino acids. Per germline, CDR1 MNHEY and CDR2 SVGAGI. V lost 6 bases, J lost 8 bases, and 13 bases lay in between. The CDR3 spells CASSLGTTEKLFF. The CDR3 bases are TGTGCCAGCAGCCTAGGGACAACAGAAAAACTGTTTTTT.